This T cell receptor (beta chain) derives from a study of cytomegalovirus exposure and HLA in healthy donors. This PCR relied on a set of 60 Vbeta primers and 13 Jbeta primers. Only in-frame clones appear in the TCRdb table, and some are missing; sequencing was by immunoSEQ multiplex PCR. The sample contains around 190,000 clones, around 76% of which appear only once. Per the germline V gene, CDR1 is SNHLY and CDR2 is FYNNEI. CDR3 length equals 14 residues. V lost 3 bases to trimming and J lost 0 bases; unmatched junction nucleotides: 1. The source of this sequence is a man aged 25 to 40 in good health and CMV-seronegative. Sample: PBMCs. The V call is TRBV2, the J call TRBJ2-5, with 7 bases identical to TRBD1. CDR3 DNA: TGTGCCAGCAGTGAGGACAGGAACCAAGAGACCCAGTACTTC. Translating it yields CASSEDRNQETQYF.